The clone carrying this T cell receptor (beta chain) was found once. Its antigen is still unknown. It was with a sample-barcoded 5' primer and a J-beta primer mix that a second PCR of about 6 to 11 cycles was run. Paired-end reads containing CDR3 totaled no fewer than 2.5 million for each sample. TCRdb fed the 5' RACE reads into MiXCR, producing one record per CDR3 protein. The repertoire holds around 750,000 distinct CDR3 sequences, roughly 53% seen once, with around 41% in the top ten. Each sample had at least 6 million PBMCs isolated. The entry originates in a study of blood T cells in healthy people across ages. General study findings and limits: Long-lived donors had more naive CD4+ cells and higher diversity than aged donors.

The sequence came from a man of 80 years or more in good health. Sequencing was performed on blood.

The CDR3 here is CASRRQGVLAEAFF. In DNA form, the CDR3 reads TGTGCCAGCAGAAGACAGGGGGTGTTGGCTGAAGCTTTCTTT. J is TRBJ1-1 and V is TRBV14; 9 bases map to TRBD1. The V gene's germline CDR1 is SGHDN and CDR2 FVKESK. CDR3 size: 14 residues. Trimming cost V 6 bases and J 6 bases; bases outside gene matches: 8.